This note documents a single TCR beta chain sequence. Its specificity is unknown. This CDR3 spans 16 amino acids. Germline CDR1 reads LNHNV; CDR2 reads YYDKDF (reference sequence). V lost 4 bases and J 4 bases, leaving 17 bases between the germline ends. TCRdb re-called the reads with MiXCR, one entry per CDR3 protein. The sample yields about 59,000 distinct CDR3 sequences, roughly 60% seen once. These data originate in a study of type 1 regulatory T cells. Turning to the study itself: This in vitro CD4 product, T-allo10, is enriched for Tr1 cells and alloantigen-specific.

The chain has TRBV15 and TRBJ2-1, with D possibly being TRBD1 (7 bases). This TCR was recovered from a human donor in good health. Sequencing input: cultured non-Tr1 T cells, either the whole culture or a sorted T cell fraction (not recorded which). CDR3 nucleotide sequence: TGTGCCACCAGCAAAAGGAAGGGGGCGGGGTACAATGAGCAGTTCTTC. It encodes CATSKRKGAGYNEQFF.